The 14 T cell receptor beta chains below come from one sample, sequenced in a study of response to subunit inactivated influenza vaccine. TCRdb itself ran the RT-PCR reads through MiXCR, one entry per CDR3 protein. The data show about 500,000 distinct CDR3 sequences, with 15% to 20% seen just once and 3% held by the top ten. Sequencing used CD4+ T cells sorted from PBMCs, obtained around 2 years after vaccination. Receptors were obtained from a man in his fifties or sixties who received an inactivated influenza vaccine.

This clonotype was detected a few times. V gene TRBV12-3 or TRBV12-4 combines with J gene TRBJ1-2, with no clear D. This CDR3 is 13 amino acids long. V lost 2 bases to trimming and J lost 4 bases, with 8 bases between them. This CDR3 is CASSLSEFYGYTF. In DNA, the CDR3 is TGTGCCAGCAGTTTATCAGAGTTCTATGGCTACACCTTC.

This clonotype was detected a few times. V and J are TRBV10-3 and TRBJ2-7, with D possibly being TRBD1 or TRBD2 (6 bases each). Germline V gene sequence: CDR1 ENHRY, CDR2 SYGVKD. The CDR3 contains 14 residues. V was shortened by 2 bases and J by 4 bases, with 12 bases between the two germline ends. The CDR3 protein is CAISERGAGYEQYF. DNA for the CDR3: TGTGCCATCAGTGAGAGGGGGGCCGGATACGAGCAGTACTTC.

There are many counts of this clonotype. The chain uses TRBV12-3 or TRBV12-4 and TRBJ1-6; D perhaps matches TRBD1 (5 bases). V shed 3 bases and J shed 10 bases, with 10 bases lying between them. The CDR3 consists of 13 residues. CDR3 amino acids: CASSFQGSSPLHF. In DNA, the CDR3 is TGTGCCAGCAGTTTTCAGGGTAGCTCACCCCTCCACTTT.

The chain is built from TRBV4-1 and TRBJ1-5; maybe TRBD1 (5 bases). V lost 2 bases and J 4 bases, leaving 9 bases between the germline ends. Germline loops: CDR1 MGHRA, CDR2 YSYEKL. The CDR3 loop spans 14 amino acids. CDR3 loop: CASSQQQGNQPQHF. Written as DNA, the CDR3 is TGCGCCAGCAGCCAACAGCAGGGTAATCAGCCCCAGCATTTT.

The genes are TRBV10-3 and TRBJ1-5, with a weak D call TRBD1 (5 bases). Looked up from germline, CDR1 is ENHRY and CDR2 is SYGVKD. The V end lost 2 bases, the J end lost 6 bases, and 14 bases lay between the germline ends. CDR3 length: 15 residues. The CDR3 DNA follows: TGTGCCATCAGTGAGGGGCAGGGTCCCCCTCAGCCCCAGCATTTT. This gives the protein CAISEGQGPPQPQHF.

The V gene is TRBV7-9, the J gene TRBJ2-2; 7 positions agree with TRBD1. Per germline, CDR1 SEHNR and CDR2 FQNEAQ (reference sequence). J was trimmed by 4 bases and V by 5 bases; bases with no gene match: 4. This CDR3 is built from 14 residues. The CDR3 bases are TGTGCCAGCAGCAAACGACAGGGCACCGGGGAGCTGTTTTTT. It codes for CASSKRQGTGELFF.

The V and J genes are TRBV4-3 and TRBJ2-1; 8 positions agree with TRBD1. CDR3 length: 14 residues. The ends lost 0 bases at V and 6 bases at J; junction bases unmatched: 1. The germline V gene encodes CDR1 LGHNA and CDR2 YSLEER. The CDR3: CASSQDGQGNEQFF. In DNA form, the CDR3 reads TGCGCCAGCAGCCAAGATGGACAGGGCAATGAGCAGTTCTTC.

This clonotype came up many times. The rearrangement links TRBV7-6 to TRBJ2-3; no clear D gene. Germline values: CDR1 SGHVS, CDR2 FNYEAQ. This CDR3 is 15 amino acids long. V was clipped by 1 base and J by 0 bases, with 8 bases between them. The CDR3 loop reads CASSLVLGSTDTQYF. The CDR3 bases are TGTGCCAGCAGCTTAGTTTTAGGAAGCACAGATACGCAGTATTTT.

V gene TRBV7-2 combines with J gene TRBJ2-1; the D call may be TRBD1 or TRBD2 (6 bases each). The germline V gene encodes CDR1 SGHTA and CDR2 FQGNSA. This CDR3 is built from 14 residues. The V and J ends lost 1 base and 12 bases respectively, with 16 bases between them. The CDR3 sequence is CASSLGRNGGVQFF. The CDR3 nucleotides are TGTGCCAGCAGCTTAGGTAGGAACGGGGGCGTGCAGTTCTTC.

This clonotype was counted between two and nine times. The genes are TRBV20-1 and TRBJ1-1, with D perhaps TRBD1 (5 bases). The ends were cut back, 2 bases at V and 2 bases at J, with 15 bases in the middle. The germline V gene encodes CDR1 DFQATT and CDR2 SNEGSKA (reference sequence). The CDR3 length is 15 residues. This CDR3 is CSARKPGLYNTEAFF. The CDR3 DNA reads TGCAGTGCTAGAAAGCCGGGGCTTTATAACACTGAAGCTTTCTTT.

This chain uses TRBV5-1 with TRBJ2-3; D ambiguous. V lost 0 bases to trimming and J lost 6 bases, with 8 bases between them. The V gene's germline CDR1 is SGHRS and CDR2 YFSETQ. This CDR3 region has 13 residues. The CDR3 spells CASSLVGQDTQYF. CDR3 nucleotide sequence: TGCGCCAGCAGCTTGGTCGGGCAGGATACGCAGTATTTT.

This clonotype showed up just a few times. This sequence joins TRBV10-3 and TRBJ2-2, with D possibly being TRBD1 (6 bases). This CDR3 spans 18 amino acids. With 6 bases removed from V and 5 bases from J, the gap between germline ends came to 25 bases. The V gene's germline CDR1 is ENHRY and CDR2 SYGVKD. CDR3 residues: CAIRDFTGIGRRTGELFF. CDR3 DNA sequence: TGTGCCATCAGGGACTTTACAGGGATTGGTAGACGGACCGGGGAGCTGTTTTTT.

About this clonotype: An end of the junction differs from the germline gene, which may be a read error. The chain has TRBV6-5 and TRBJ1-2; 9 bases are a match to TRBD1. The CDR3 runs 14 residues. From germline, CDR1 is MNHEY and CDR2 SVGAGI. CDR3 protein: CASSYSPDRGGYTF. The CDR3 nucleotides read TGTGCCAGTAGTTACTCCCCGGACAGGGGTGGCTACACCTTC.

This clonotype showed up just a few times. The chain recombines TRBV9 with TRBJ1-2; perhaps TRBD1 as D (5 bases). Trimming cost V 0 bases and J 0 bases, with 12 bases left between them. The germline CDR1 and CDR2 sequences are SGDLS and YYNGEE. The CDR3 spans 16 residues. CDR3 coding DNA: TGTGCCAGCAGCGTAGATCCGGGGACTACTAACTATGGCTACACCTTC. Protein: CASSVDPGTTNYGYTF.